This record covers a single T cell receptor (beta chain). In the authors' methods: The assay estimated nucleated cells by amplifying reference gene primers. Produced via immunoSEQ multiplex PCR; TCRdb's table is partial and in-frame only. From that table come the V and J calls and clone size; the DNA was used to work out D and trimming. The data contain approximately 300,000 clones, 85% to 95% of them singletons. The data are from a study of blood T cell repertoires in COVID-19. Exposed study participants had met a COVID-19 case within 2 weeks before entry. The sequence derives from a woman aged 30 to 39 who had been exposed to COVID-19. Sequenced sample: PBMCs or T cells enriched from blood (not recorded which).

The CDR3 region has the DNA TGTGCCAGCAGTGAGGGGAGGGTTTGGGAGACCCAGTACTTC. Its translation: CASSEGRVWETQYF. The chain joins TRBV6-1 to TRBJ2-5; 7 nucleotides match TRBD2. The CDR3 is 14 residues long. V dropped 3 bases and J dropped 5; count of bases not matched to a gene: 6. Germline V CDR1 and CDR2: MNHNS, SASEGT.